Listed below are T cell receptor beta chains from one sample, sequenced in a study of PD-L1 blockade in urothelial cancer. Profiling relied on immunoSEQ multiplex PCR, and the TCRdb table lists in-frame clones only, not all of them. Of tens of thousands of clones in the sample, approximately 81% were seen once. This material consisted of PBMCs, taken around atezolizumab (anti-PD-L1) treatment. Receptors were obtained from a man between 65 and 80 years old with urothelial cancer. CDR3s include the opening cysteine and the closing phenylalanine or tryptophan. The order of the fields is D gene, J gene, V gene, clone size, CDR3 protein, CDR3 DNA. The D gene is left open where the match is weak. For some rows the clone size is stated as once, few or many, or as a class when expanded; others skip it.

D gene: .
J gene: TRBJ2-5
V gene: TRBV5-1
clone size: .
CDR3 protein: CASSPSPRQVQETQYF
CDR3 DNA: TGCGCCAGCAGCCCGAGTCCCCGACAGGTCCAAGAGACCCAGTACTTC

D gene: TRBD2
J gene: TRBJ2-1
V gene: TRBV2
clone size: .
CDR3 protein: CASSGGLADRINNEQFF
CDR3 DNA: TGTGCCAGCAGTGGGGGACTAGCGGATAGAATCAACAATGAGCAGTTCTTC

D gene: .
J gene: TRBJ1-4
V gene: TRBV10-2
clone size: many
CDR3 protein: CASSRDEKLFF
CDR3 DNA: TGCGCCAGCAGCCGAGATGAAAAACTGTTTTTT

D gene: TRBD1
J gene: TRBJ2-3
V gene: TRBV28
clone size: .
CDR3 protein: CASSTRQGTPTDTQYF
CDR3 DNA: TGTGCCAGCAGTACTCGACAGGGGACCCCCACAGATACGCAGTATTTT

D gene: .
J gene: TRBJ1-5
V gene: TRBV19
clone size: .
CDR3 protein: CASSTGHTGQPQHF
CDR3 DNA: TGTGCCAGTAGTACCGGACACACAGGGCAGCCCCAGCATTTT

D gene: .
J gene: TRBJ2-5
V gene: TRBV19
clone size: .
CDR3 protein: CASSSGWETQYF
CDR3 DNA: TGTGCCAGTAGTAGCGGTTGGGAGACCCAGTACTTC

D gene: TRBD2
J gene: TRBJ2-1
V gene: TRBV5-6
clone size: .
CDR3 protein: CASSLARVAGVTDEQFF
CDR3 DNA: TGTGCCAGCAGCTTGGCCCGGGTAGCGGGAGTGACCGATGAGCAGTTCTTC

D gene: TRBD2
J gene: TRBJ2-7
V gene: TRBV6-4
clone size: once
CDR3 protein: CASRPRTSGSEQYF
CDR3 DNA: TGTGCCAGCAGACCGCGGACTAGCGGGAGTGAGCAGTACTTC

D gene: .
J gene: TRBJ2-7
V gene: TRBV21-1
clone size: .
CDR3 protein: CASSKRTQSYEQYF
CDR3 DNA: TGTGCCAGCAGCAAGAGGACACAATCCTACGAGCAGTACTTC

D gene: .
J gene: TRBJ2-4
V gene: TRBV5-1
clone size: once
CDR3 protein: CASSLGGGFQYF
CDR3 DNA: TGCGCCAGCAGCCTAGGGGGGGGCTTTCAGTACTTC

D gene: TRBD1
J gene: TRBJ1-5
V gene: TRBV6-1
clone size: few
CDR3 protein: CASRPGQQNQPQHF
CDR3 DNA: TGTGCCAGCAGACCGGGACAGCAAAATCAGCCCCAGCATTTT

D gene: TRBD1
J gene: TRBJ1-2
V gene: TRBV19
clone size: .
CDR3 protein: CASSTRTGNYGYTF
CDR3 DNA: TGTGCCAGTAGTACTCGGACAGGGAACTATGGCTACACCTTC